The 8 T cell receptor beta chains listed next were all sequenced from one sample in a study of T cell repertoires in cytomegalovirus infection. Each CDR3 protein is one row after TCRdb ran MiXCR on the reads. The sample shows approximately 290,000 distinct CDR3 sequences, roughly a quarter of them seen only once. Sequencing input: PBMCs. The receptors were sampled from a human donor in good health (CMV status not recorded). Some clones in this sample may be carry-over from other donors' samples.

This clonotype was observed a handful of times. The chain couples TRBV20-1 to TRBJ1-1; 7 bases match TRBD1. Germline trimming cut 3 bases from V and 1 base from J; bases unmatched to any gene: 5. This CDR3 has 14 residues. CDR1 DFQATT and CDR2 SNEGSKA come from the germline V gene (reference sequence). CDR3 loop: CSARDRRTNTEAFF. CDR3 DNA sequence: TGCAGTGCTAGGGACAGGAGGACGAACACTGAAGCTTTCTTT.

The V gene is TRBV10-3, the J gene TRBJ2-3, with D unresolved. This CDR3 region has 11 residues. CDR1 and CDR2 (germline): ENHRY, SYGVKD. V was cut by 7 bases and J by 3 bases, with 5 bases left in between. The CDR3 reads CAITSTDTQYF. In DNA form, the CDR3 reads TGTGCCATCACCTCGACAGATACGCAGTATTTT.

This clonotype was detected only a few times. V gene TRBV2 combines with J gene TRBJ1-5; D remains ambiguous. The length of the CDR3 is 15 residues. Per the germline V gene, CDR1 is SNHLY and CDR2 is FYNNEI. The V end was cut by 3 bases, the J end by 2 bases, with 11 bases between. The CDR3 loop is CASSDMGGGNQPQHF. CDR3 bases: TGTGCCAGCAGTGACATGGGTGGGGGCAATCAGCCCCAGCATTTT. Complete variable domain (other parts from reference TRBV2 and TRBJ1-5): EPEVTQTPSHQVTQMGQEVILRCVPISNHLYFYWYRQILGQKVEFLVSFYNNEISEKSEIFDDQFSVERPDGSNFTLKIRSTKLEDSAMYFCASSDMGGGNQPQHFGDGTRLSIL.

The V gene is TRBV14, the J gene TRBJ2-1, with D hard to call. This CDR3 spans 13 amino acids. V was clipped by 2 bases and J by 6 bases, with 8 bases between them. Germline V gene lookup returns CDR1 SGHDN and CDR2 FVKESK. Here the CDR3 reads CASSQRSFNEQFF. As DNA, the CDR3 is TGTGCCAGCAGCCAAAGGAGCTTCAATGAGCAGTTCTTC. The full variable domain, with the rest looked up from reference TRBV14 and TRBJ2-1, is EAGVTQFPSHSVIEKGQTVTLRCDPISGHDNLYWYRRVMGKEIKFLLHFVKESKQDESGMPNNRFLAERTGGTYSTLKVQPAELEDSGVYFCASSQRSFNEQFFGPGTRLTVL.

This chain joins TRBV20-1 and TRBJ2-5; D possibly corresponds to TRBD2 (7 bases). The V gene lost 5 bases and the J gene lost 4 bases, with 17 bases spanning the gap. The CDR3 is made up of 14 amino acids. CDR1 DFQATT and CDR2 SNEGSKA come from the germline V gene (reference sequence). The chain's CDR3 is CSAERGGSGETQYF. Written as DNA, the CDR3 is TGCAGTGCTGAAAGGGGGGGGAGCGGAGAGACCCAGTACTTC.

This chain joins TRBV10-2 and TRBJ2-5, with 7 bases matching TRBD1. The CDR3 spans 13 residues. CDR1 is WSHSY and CDR2 is SAAADI in the germline V gene. V lost 2 bases, J lost 7 bases, and 4 bases stayed unmatched. This CDR3 reads CASSEKGAGTQYF. The CDR3, as DNA: TGCGCCAGCAGTGAGAAGGGGGCCGGGACCCAGTACTTC.

This clonotype was detected ten times or more. This chain uses TRBV7-2 with TRBJ2-4, with 11 bases that match TRBD1. Trimming at V came to 4 bases and at J to 9 bases, leaving 14 bases not matched to a gene. The CDR3 spans 17 residues. CDR1 SGHTA and CDR2 FQGNSA come from the germline V gene. In DNA form, the CDR3 reads TGTGCCAGCAGCTCCAGGACAGGGGGCGCGGAGACTACCATTCAGTACTTC. It translates to CASSSRTGGAETTIQYF.

The chain uses TRBV15 and TRBJ2-3; D remains ambiguous. V was pared by 1 base and J by 2 bases, with 7 bases between. Germline CDR1 is LNHNV and CDR2 is YYDKDF (reference sequence). This CDR3 comprises 14 residues. CDR3 nucleotide sequence: TGTGCCACCAGCAGAGCAGCCAACACAGATACGCAGTATTTT. It is translated as CATSRAANTDTQYF.